This T cell receptor (beta chain) was retrieved from a study of blood T cells in healthy people across ages. Comment on this clonotype: Its antigen is still unknown.

Next came a second PCR, run for about 7 to 12 cycles, which used a sample-barcoded 5' primer along with a J-beta primer mix. TCRdb reprocessed the 5' RACE reads via MiXCR and lists one record per CDR3 protein. The sample includes some 710,000 distinct CDR3 sequences, 22% seen only once; the top ten take around a fifth. The CDR3 length is 14 residues. The junction had 6 bases not matched to a gene; V was cut back by 3 bases and J by 7 bases. Germline V gives CDR1 SGDLS, CDR2 YYNGEE. Overall study findings and caveats: Diversity of TCR beta correlated strongly with naive T cell percentage. It was held that the diversity estimates obtained from one million T cells were underestimates. Among long-lived donors, naive CD4+ cells were more numerous and diversity higher than in aged donors.

The V and J genes are TRBV9 and TRBJ1-5, with 8 bases aligning to TRBD1. What was sequenced was blood. The receptor comes from a man in his 70s in good health. The CDR3 DNA reads TGTGCCAGCAGCGCCGGACAGGGCGGGCAGCCCCAGCATTTT. Amino acid sequence: CASSAGQGGQPQHF.